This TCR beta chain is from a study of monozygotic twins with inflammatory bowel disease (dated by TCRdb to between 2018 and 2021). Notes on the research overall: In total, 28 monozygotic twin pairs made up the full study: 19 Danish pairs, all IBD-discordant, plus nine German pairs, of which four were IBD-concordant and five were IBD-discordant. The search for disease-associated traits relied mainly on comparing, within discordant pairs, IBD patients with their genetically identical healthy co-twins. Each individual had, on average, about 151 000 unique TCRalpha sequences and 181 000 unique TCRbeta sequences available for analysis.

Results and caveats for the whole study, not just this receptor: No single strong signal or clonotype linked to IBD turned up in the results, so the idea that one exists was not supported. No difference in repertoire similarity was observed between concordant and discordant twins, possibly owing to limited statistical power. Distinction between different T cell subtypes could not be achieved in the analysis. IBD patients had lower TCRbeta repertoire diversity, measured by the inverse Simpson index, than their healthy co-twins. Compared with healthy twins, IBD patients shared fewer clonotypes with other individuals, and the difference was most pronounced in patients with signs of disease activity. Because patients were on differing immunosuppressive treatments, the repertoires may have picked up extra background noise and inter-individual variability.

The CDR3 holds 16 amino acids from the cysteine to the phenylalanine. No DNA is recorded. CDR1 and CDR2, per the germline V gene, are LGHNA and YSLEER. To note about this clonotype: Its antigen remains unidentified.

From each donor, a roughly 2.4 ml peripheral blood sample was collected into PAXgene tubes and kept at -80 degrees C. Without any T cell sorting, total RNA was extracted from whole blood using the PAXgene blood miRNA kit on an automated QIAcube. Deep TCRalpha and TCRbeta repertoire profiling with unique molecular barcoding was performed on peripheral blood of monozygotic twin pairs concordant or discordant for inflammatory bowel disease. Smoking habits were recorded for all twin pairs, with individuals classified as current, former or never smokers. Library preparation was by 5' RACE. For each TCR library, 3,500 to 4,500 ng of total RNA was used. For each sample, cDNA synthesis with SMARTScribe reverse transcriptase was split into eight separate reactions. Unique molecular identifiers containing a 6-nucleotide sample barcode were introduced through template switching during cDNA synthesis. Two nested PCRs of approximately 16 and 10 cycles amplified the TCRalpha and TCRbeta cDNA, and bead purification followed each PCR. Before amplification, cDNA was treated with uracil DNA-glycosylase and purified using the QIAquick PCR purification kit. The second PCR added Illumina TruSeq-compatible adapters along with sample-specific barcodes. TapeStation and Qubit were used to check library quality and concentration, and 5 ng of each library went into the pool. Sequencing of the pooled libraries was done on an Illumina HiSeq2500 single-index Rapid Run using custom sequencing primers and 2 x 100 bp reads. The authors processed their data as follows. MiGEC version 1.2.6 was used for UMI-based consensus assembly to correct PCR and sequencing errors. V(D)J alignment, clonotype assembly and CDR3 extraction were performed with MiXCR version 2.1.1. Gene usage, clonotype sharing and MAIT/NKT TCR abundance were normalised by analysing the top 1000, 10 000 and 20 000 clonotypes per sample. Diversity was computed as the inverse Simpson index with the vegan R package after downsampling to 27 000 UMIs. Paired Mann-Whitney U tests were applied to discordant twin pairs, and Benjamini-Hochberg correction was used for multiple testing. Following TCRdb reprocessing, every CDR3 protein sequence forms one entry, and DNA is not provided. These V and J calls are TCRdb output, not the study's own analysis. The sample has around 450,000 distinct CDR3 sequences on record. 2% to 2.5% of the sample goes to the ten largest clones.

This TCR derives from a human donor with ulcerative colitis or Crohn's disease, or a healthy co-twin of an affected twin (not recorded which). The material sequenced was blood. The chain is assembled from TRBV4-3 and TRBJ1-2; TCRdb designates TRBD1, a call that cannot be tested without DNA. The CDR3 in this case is CASSQGWVDRNYGYTF.